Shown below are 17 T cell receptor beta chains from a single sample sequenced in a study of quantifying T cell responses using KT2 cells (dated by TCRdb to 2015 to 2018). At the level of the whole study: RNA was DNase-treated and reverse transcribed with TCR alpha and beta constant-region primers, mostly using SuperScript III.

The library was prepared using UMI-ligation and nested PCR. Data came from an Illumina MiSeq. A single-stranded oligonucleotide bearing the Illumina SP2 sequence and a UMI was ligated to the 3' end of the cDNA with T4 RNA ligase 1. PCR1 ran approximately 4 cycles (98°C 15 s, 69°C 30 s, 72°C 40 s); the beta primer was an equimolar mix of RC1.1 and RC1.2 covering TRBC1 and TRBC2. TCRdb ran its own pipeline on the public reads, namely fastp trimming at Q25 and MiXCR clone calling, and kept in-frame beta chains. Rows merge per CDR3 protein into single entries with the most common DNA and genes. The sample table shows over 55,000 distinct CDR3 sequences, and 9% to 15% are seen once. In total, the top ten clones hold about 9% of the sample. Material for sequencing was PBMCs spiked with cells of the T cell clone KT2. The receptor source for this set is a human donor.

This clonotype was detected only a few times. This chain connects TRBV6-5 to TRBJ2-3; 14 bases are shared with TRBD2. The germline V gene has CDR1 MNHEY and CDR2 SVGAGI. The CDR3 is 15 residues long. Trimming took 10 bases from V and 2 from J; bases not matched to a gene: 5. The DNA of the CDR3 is TGTGCCACCGGACTAGCGGGAGGCACCACAGATACGCAGTATTTT. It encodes CATGLAGGTTDTQYF.

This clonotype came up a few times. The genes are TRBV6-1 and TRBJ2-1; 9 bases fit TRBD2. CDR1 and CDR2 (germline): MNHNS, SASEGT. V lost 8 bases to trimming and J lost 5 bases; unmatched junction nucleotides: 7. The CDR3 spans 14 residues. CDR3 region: CASDSGRHNNEQFF. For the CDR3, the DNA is TGTGCCAGCGATAGCGGGAGACATAACAATGAGCAGTTCTTC.

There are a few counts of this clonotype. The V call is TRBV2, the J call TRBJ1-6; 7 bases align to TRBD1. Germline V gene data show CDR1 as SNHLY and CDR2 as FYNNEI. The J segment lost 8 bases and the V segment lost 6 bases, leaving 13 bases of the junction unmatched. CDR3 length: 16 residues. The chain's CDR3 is CASSTLGAGGDSPLHF. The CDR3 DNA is TGTGCCAGCAGCACCTTGGGGGCAGGGGGAGATTCACCCCTCCACTTT.

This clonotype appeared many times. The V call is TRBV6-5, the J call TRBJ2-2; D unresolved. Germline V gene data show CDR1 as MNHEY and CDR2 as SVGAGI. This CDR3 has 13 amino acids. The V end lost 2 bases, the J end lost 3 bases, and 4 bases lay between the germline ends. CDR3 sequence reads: CASSYAHTGELFF. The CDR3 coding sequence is TGTGCCAGCAGTTACGCCCACACCGGGGAGCTGTTTTTT.

CDR3 residues: CASSSRLAGGYSLGSSYNEQFF. The CDR3 DNA reads TGTGCCAGCAGTTCCCGACTAGCGGGGGGATACTCCTTGGGAAGCTCCTACAATGAGCAGTTCTTC. V usage is TRBV28 and J usage is TRBJ2-1, with 13 bases identical to TRBD2. CDR3 length equals 22 residues. Germline CDR1 reads MDHEN; CDR2 reads SYDVKM. Unmatched junction bases numbered 18, after V lost 4 bases and J lost 0 bases.

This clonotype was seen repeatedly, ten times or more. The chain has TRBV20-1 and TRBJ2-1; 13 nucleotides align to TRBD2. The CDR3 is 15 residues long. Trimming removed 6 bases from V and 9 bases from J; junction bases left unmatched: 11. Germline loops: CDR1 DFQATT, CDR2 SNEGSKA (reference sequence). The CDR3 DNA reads TGCAGTGCAATCGGACTAGCGGGAGCTTCGTCTGAGCAGTTCTTC. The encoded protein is CSAIGLAGASSEQFF.

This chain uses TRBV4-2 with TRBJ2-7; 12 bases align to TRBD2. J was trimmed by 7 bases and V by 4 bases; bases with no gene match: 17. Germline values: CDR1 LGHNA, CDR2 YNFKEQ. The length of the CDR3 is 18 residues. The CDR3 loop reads CASSPLGASGREVREQYF. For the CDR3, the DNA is TGTGCCAGCAGCCCGCTAGGGGCTAGCGGGAGGGAAGTGAGAGAGCAGTACTTC.

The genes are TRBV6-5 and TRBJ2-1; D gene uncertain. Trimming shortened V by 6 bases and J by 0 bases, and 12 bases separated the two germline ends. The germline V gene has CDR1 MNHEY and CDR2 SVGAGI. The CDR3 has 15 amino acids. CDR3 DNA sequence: TGTGCCAGCAGGCCGGCGTCAAACTCCTACAATGAGCAGTTCTTC. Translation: CASRPASNSYNEQFF.

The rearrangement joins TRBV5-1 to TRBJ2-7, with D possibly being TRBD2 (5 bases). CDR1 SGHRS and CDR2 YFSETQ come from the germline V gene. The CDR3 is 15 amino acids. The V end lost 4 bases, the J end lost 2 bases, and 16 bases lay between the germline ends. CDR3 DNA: TGCGCCAGCAGCATGGAGGAGGTTTTCCCCTACGAGCAGTACTTC. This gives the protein CASSMEEVFPYEQYF.

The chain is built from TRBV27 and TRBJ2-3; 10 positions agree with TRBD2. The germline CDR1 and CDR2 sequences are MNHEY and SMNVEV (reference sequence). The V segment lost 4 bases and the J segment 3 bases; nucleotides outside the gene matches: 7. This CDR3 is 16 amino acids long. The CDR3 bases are TGTGCCAGCAGTTCCGAGGCTAGCGGGGGAACAGATACGCAGTATTTT. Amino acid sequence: CASSSEASGGTDTQYF.

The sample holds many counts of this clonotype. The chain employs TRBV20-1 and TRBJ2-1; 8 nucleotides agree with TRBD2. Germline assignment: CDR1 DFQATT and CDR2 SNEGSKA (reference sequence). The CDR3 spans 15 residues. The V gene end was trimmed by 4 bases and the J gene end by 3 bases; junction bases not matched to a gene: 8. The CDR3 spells CSAKILAESYNEQFF. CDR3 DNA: TGCAGTGCTAAAATACTAGCGGAGAGCTACAATGAGCAGTTCTTC.

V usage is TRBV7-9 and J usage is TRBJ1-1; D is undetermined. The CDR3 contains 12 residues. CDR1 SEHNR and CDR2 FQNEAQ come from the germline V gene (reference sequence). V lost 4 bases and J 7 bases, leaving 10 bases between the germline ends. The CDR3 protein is CASSSRGGEAFF. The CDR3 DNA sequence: TGTGCCAGCAGCTCCCGCGGTGGTGAAGCTTTCTTT.

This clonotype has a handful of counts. In DNA form, the CDR3 reads TGTGCCAGCTCAAGTTCCGATACGCAGTATTTT. Translation: CASSSSDTQYF. The gene calls are TRBV18 and TRBJ2-3; D is unresolved. Germline V gene lookup returns CDR1 KGHSH and CDR2 LQKENI. V was cut by 5 bases and J by 6 bases, with 6 bases left in between. The CDR3 runs 11 residues.

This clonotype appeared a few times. The CDR3 loop is CASSLRASGRSYEQYF. CDR3 DNA sequence: TGTGCCAGCAGCTTAAGGGCTAGCGGGCGCTCCTACGAGCAGTACTTC. The V gene is TRBV7-6, the J gene TRBJ2-7, with 8 bases aligning to TRBD2. From germline, CDR1 is SGHVS and CDR2 FNYEAQ. V lost 2 bases, J lost 0 bases, and 6 bases stayed unmatched. The CDR3 is 16 residues long.

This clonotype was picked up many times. This CDR3 is CASSSGQGRNEQFF. CDR3 nucleotides: TGTGCCAGCAGTTCCGGACAGGGTAGGAATGAGCAGTTCTTC. The rearrangement joins TRBV6-5 to TRBJ2-1; TRBD1 matches 8 bases. CDR1 and CDR2 from the germline V gene are MNHEY and SVGAGI. After removal of 4 bases from V and 7 bases from J, the junction contained 6 bases not matched to a gene. CDR3 length: 14 amino acids.

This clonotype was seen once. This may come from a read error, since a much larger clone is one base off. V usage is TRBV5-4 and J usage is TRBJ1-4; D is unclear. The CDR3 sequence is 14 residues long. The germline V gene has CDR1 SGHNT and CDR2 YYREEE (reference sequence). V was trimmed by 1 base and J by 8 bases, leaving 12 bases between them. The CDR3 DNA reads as TGTGCCAGCAGCTTGATGGGTTGCGGCGAAAAACTGTTTTTT. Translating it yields CASSLMGCGEKLFF.

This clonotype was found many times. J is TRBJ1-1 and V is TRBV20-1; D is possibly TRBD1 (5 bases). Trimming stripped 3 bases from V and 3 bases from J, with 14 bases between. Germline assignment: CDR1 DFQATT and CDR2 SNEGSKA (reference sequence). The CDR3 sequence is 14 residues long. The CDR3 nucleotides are TGCAGTGCTAGTAACGTTGGGGGGGACACTGAAGCTTTCTTT. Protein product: CSASNVGGDTEAFF.